This is a list of T cell receptor beta chains from one sample in a study of shared clonotypes between healthy human individuals. TCRdb's table, derived via immunoSEQ multiplex PCR, lists solely in-frame clones and lacks some. The sample has approximately 700,000 clones, around 73% seen once. Sequenced: memory CD4+ T cells sorted from blood. These receptor sequences come from a woman in her 30s in good health. Both conserved end residues are part of each CDR3. Only some rows state a clone size, as once, few, many or a class for expanded clones.

clone size	V gene	CDR3 protein
NA	TRBV18	CASSPQTTSGNLNEQFF
NA	TRBV20-1	CSAGPGNIQYF
few	TRBV7-9	CASSSDRTLGPNYGYTF
NA	TRBV7-6	CASSLYGGSSYNEQFF
once	TRBV28	CASNPWGGGTGELFF
NA	TRBV27	CASRRDSSFYEQYF
few	TRBV7-2	CASSPAGTGAYEQYF
medium-sized	TRBV5-8	CASKTSGNEQFF
once	TRBV28	CASSRGTFQPQHF
NA	TRBV6-5	CASSYRGRVNTEAFF
NA	TRBV2	CASSEEAGTEQFF
NA	TRBV28	CASSPPAGGLVDTQYF
NA	TRBV11-2	CASSLGTPGHEQFF
NA	TRBV5-1	CASSLALAGARHYEQYF
NA	TRBV6-1	CASSPQGARGNTIYF
few	TRBV28	CASRSMTDTQYF
NA	TRBV5-1	CASSSEPEANEKLFF
NA	TRBV21-1	CASSSTSGSYEQYF
NA	TRBV4-1	CASSNWDNPYEQYF
NA	TRBV27	CASSLTGELFF